These 11 T cell receptor beta chains share one sample of origin, sequenced in a study of cytomegalovirus exposure and HLA in healthy donors. Vbeta (60) and Jbeta (13) primers were used in the PCR. Libraries were prepared by immunoSEQ multiplex PCR; TCRdb keeps only in-frame clonotypes and omits some of them. The specimen's table records more than 200,000 clones. The source material was PBMCs. These receptors originate from a woman in her 30s in good health and CMV-seropositive.

This sequence joins TRBV7-2 and TRBJ1-1, with D unclear. The V end was cut by 5 bases, the J end by 5 bases, with 9 bases between. Germline lookup yields CDR1 SGHTA and CDR2 FQGNSA. CDR3 length equals 12 residues. In nucleotides, the CDR3 is TGTGCCAGCAGCCGGGGAGGGACTGAAGCTTTCTTT. This codes for CASSRGGTEAFF. The full variable domain, its missing parts supplied by reference TRBV7-2 and TRBJ1-1, is GAGVSQSPSNKVTEKGKDVELRCDPISGHTALYWYRQSLGQGLEFLIYFQGNSAPDKSGLPSDRFSAERTGGSVSTLTIQRTQQEDSAVYLCASSRGGTEAFFGQGTRLTVV.

The V gene is TRBV21-1, the J gene TRBJ1-4. TRBV21-1 is shown as a pseudogene. The CDR3 is made up of 14 amino acids. CDR3: CASSNGGSNEKLFF. The CDR3 bases are TGTGCCAGCAGCAACGGAGGGAGTAACGAAAAACTGTTTTTT.

The gene calls are TRBV11-2 and TRBJ2-7, with 7 bases fitting TRBD1. The CDR3 is made up of 14 amino acids. After removal of 3 bases from V and 2 bases from J, the junction contained 4 bases not matched to a gene. Germline loops: CDR1 SGHAT, CDR2 FQNNGV. The CDR3 DNA is TGTGCCAGCAGCTTTTGGGACAGCCCCTACGAGCAGTACTTC. Translated, it gives CASSFWDSPYEQYF.

The chain has TRBV7-2 and TRBJ2-2, with D hard to call. The CDR3 sequence is 16 residues long. Germline lookup yields CDR1 SGHTA and CDR2 FQGNSA. Trimming left V 1 base short and J 2 bases short, with 11 bases between. The CDR3: CASSLVLAVNTGELFF. CDR3 DNA sequence: TGTGCCAGCAGCTTAGTTTTGGCGGTTAACACCGGGGAGCTGTTTTTT.

This CDR3 is CASSLERGTEAFF. CDR3 bases: TGTGCCAGCAGCTTAGAACGAGGGACTGAAGCTTTCTTT. The chain joins TRBV7-7 to TRBJ1-1; unclear D gene. Germline CDR1 reads SSHAT; CDR2 reads FNYEAQ (reference sequence). This CDR3 is 13 amino acids long. V lost 1 base to trimming and J lost 5 bases, with 8 bases between them.

The V gene is TRBV29-1, the J gene TRBJ2-7; tentatively, D is TRBD1 (6 bases). V was shortened by 5 bases and J by 0 bases, with 14 bases between the two germline ends. This CDR3 has 14 residues. From germline, CDR1 is SQVTM and CDR2 ANQGSEA. CDR3 in DNA: TGCAGCGTTACGACAGGTTTTCCCTCCTACGAGCAGTACTTC. Translation gives CSVTTGFPSYEQYF.

V gene TRBV5-8 combines with J gene TRBJ2-2; 14 bases agree with TRBD2. The germline V gene has CDR1 SGHTS and CDR2 YDEGEE. The CDR3 extends over 18 amino acids. V lost 0 bases and J lost 1; bases outside the gene matches: 2. DNA for the CDR3: TGTGCCAGCAGCTTGGTGGGGACTAGCGGGGGGAACACCGGGGAGCTGTTTTTT. Its protein is CASSLVGTSGGNTGELFF.

The rearrangement joins TRBV14 to TRBJ2-1, with 8 bases that match TRBD2. The length of the CDR3 is 15 residues. Germline values: CDR1 SGHDN, CDR2 FVKESK. Trimming took 1 base from V and 4 from J; bases not matched to a gene: 3. The CDR3 DNA follows: TGTGCCAGCAGCCAAGTTGCGGGGGGTTACAATGAGCAGTTCTTC. Its translation is CASSQVAGGYNEQFF. The whole variable domain, filled in from reference TRBV14 and TRBJ2-1, reads EAGVTQFPSHSVIEKGQTVTLRCDPISGHDNLYWYRRVMGKEIKFLLHFVKESKQDESGMPNNRFLAERTGGTYSTLKVQPAELEDSGVYFCASSQVAGGYNEQFFGPGTRLTVL.

The rearrangement uses TRBV27 and TRBJ1-1; D is possibly TRBD1 (5 bases). Germline CDR1 and CDR2: MNHEY and SMNVEV (reference sequence). This CDR3 has 14 amino acids. Trimming pared 5 bases from V and 7 bases from J, leaving 17 bases between. The CDR3 loop is CASSGGFGAYEAFF. The CDR3 coding sequence is TGTGCCAGCAGTGGGGGGTTCGGGGCCTATGAAGCTTTCTTT.

This sequence joins TRBV5-8 and TRBJ2-5; D may be TRBD2 (6 bases). V lost 2 bases to trimming and J lost 5 bases, with 19 bases between them. Germline lookup yields CDR1 SGHTS and CDR2 YDEGEE. CDR3 length: 16 residues. The chain's CDR3 is CASSLGSGRGSETQYF. In DNA form, the CDR3 reads TGTGCCAGCAGCTTAGGGTCCGGGAGAGGCTCGGAGACCCAGTACTTC.

The chain has TRBV5-1 and TRBJ1-2, with 9 positions matching TRBD1. This CDR3 spans 15 amino acids. CDR1 and CDR2 from the germline V gene are SGHRS and YFSETQ. V was pared by 0 bases and J by 4 bases, with 4 bases of the junction left unmatched. The CDR3 reads CASSLEDRGTYGYTF. CDR3 DNA: TGCGCCAGCAGCTTGGAGGACAGGGGAACCTATGGCTACACCTTC.